These T cell receptor beta chains were read from a single sample in a study of T cell repertoires in cytomegalovirus infection. Each CDR3 protein gets one entry after TCRdb re-called the reads with MiXCR. This sample has hundreds of thousands of distinct CDR3 sequences, with more than 25% found just once. Their antigen targets remain unknown. The sequences come from cultured CD8+ T cells from PBMCs, collected from culture after CMV antigen stimulation. Receptor source: a human donor in good health (CMV status not recorded). Some clones in this sample may be carry-over from other donors' samples. Each CDR3 is given with its conserved first and last residue. The D gene is left open where the match is weak. A clone size is listed for some rows: how often the clone was seen (once, few, many), or a class if it is expanded.

D	size	V	J	DNA	CDR3
-	-	TRBV11-3	TRBJ2-2	TGTGCCAGCAGCTCTTACGAGACAGGGAACACCGGGGAGCTGTTTTTT	CASSSYETGNTGELFF
-	-	TRBV4-2	TRBJ1-2	TGTGCCAGCAGCCAATCCCCGGGCGGGAACTATGGCTACACCTTC	CASSQSPGGNYGYTF
TRBD1	few	TRBV19	TRBJ2-5	TGTGCCAGTAGTACGTGGGACAGACAAGAGACCCAGTACTTC	CASSTWDRQETQYF
-	-	TRBV11-2	TRBJ2-7	TGTGCCAGCAGCCCGGGACTGGCCTGGGAGCAGTACTTC	CASSPGLAWEQYF
TRBD2	few	TRBV6-6	TRBJ2-1	TGTGCGGCGGGGGGGTATAAAAATGAGCAGTTCTTC	CAAGGYKNEQFF
-	-	TRBV5-1	TRBJ1-4	TGCGCCAGCAGCTTGGAGGAGAGATGGCCCGGGGAACTGTTTTTT	CASSLEERWPGELFF
TRBD2	many	TRBV7-2	TRBJ2-3	TGTGCCAGCAGCTTGCCACTAGCGGGGCCCACAGATACGCAGTATTTT	CASSLPLAGPTDTQYF
-	medium-sized	TRBV7-6	TRBJ1-3	TGTGCCAGCAGCTTAGGTTGGAACTCTGGAAACACCATATATTTT	CASSLGWNSGNTIYF
-	-	TRBV7-9	TRBJ1-5	TGTGCCAGCAGCTTAGATTGGGATAGCAATCAGCCCCAGCATTTT	CASSLDWDSNQPQHF
-	-	TRBV7-3	TRBJ1-1	TGTGCCAGCAGCTTAGGTCGATGCACTGAAGCTTTCTTT	CASSLGRCTEAFF
-	few	TRBV7-6	TRBJ1-1	TGTGCCAGCAGCACCGGGAAGGCTGAAGCTTTCTTT	CASSTGKAEAFF
-	-	TRBV6-1	TRBJ1-1	TGTGCCAGCAGGGCGGGATACACTGAAGCTTTCTTT	CASRAGYTEAFF
TRBD1	many	TRBV7-9	TRBJ1-1	TGTGCCAGCAGCGGCCTCGGACAGGGGGTCACTGAAGCTTTCTTT	CASSGLGQGVTEAFF
TRBD2	-	TRBV7-2	TRBJ2-7	TGTGCCAGCAGCCTGCGTTCTAGCGGGGGGGCGGGCGAGCAGTACTTC	CASSLRSSGGAGEQYF
-	many	TRBV7-6	TRBJ2-2	TGTGCCAGCAGCTTGGGCCCCCCAGAGCTGTTTTTT	CASSLGPPELFF
-	few	TRBV7-8	TRBJ1-6	TGTGCCAGCAGCTTAGAACAGGTCAATTCACCCCTCCACTTT	CASSLEQVNSPLHF
-	few	TRBV7-9	TRBJ2-7	TGTGCCAGCAGCTTGATAGCGCCCGAGCAGTACTTC	CASSLIAPEQYF
TRBD2	few	TRBV7-6	TRBJ2-2	TGTGCCAGCATCGTTCTCCTGGCTAGCGGGGGGTATAAGAACACCGGGGAGCTGTTTTTT	CASIVLLASGGYKNTGELFF
-	-	TRBV29-1	TRBJ2-2	TGCAGCGTTGAACGCACCGGGGAGCTGTTTTTT	CSVERTGELFF
-	-	TRBV29-1	TRBJ2-2	TGCAGCGTTGCCAGAGGCGGCACCACCGGGGAGCTGTTTTTT	CSVARGGTTGELFF
-	-	TRBV27	TRBJ2-5	TGTGCCAGCAGTTTAGGATCCCTAAAGCCCCAGTACTTC	CASSLGSLKPQYF
TRBD2	few	TRBV3-1	TRBJ2-3	TGTGCCAGCAGCATAGCGGGGGGGCCATTCACAGATACGCAGTATTTT	CASSIAGGPFTDTQYF
TRBD1	-	TRBV11-2	TRBJ2-1	TGTGCCAGCAGCTTACTAGTTATGGACAGGGACTACAATGAGCAGTTCTTC	CASSLLVMDRDYNEQFF
-	few	TRBV19	TRBJ2-3	TGTGCCAGTAGTATTTCGTCTGTCTTGGGGGATACGCAGTATTTT	CASSISSVLGDTQYF
TRBD1	-	TRBV7-6	TRBJ1-2	TGTGTCAGCAGCTTGGGACAGGACTATGGCTACACCTTC	CVSSLGQDYGYTF
-	-	TRBV27	TRBJ1-1	TGTGCCAGCAGTTTAGAGGGTTGGGGAAACACTGAAGCTTTCTTT	CASSLEGWGNTEAFF
TRBD1	many	TRBV7-2	TRBJ1-5	TGTGCCAGCAGCCGGGACAGCGTGAGCAATCAGCCCCAGCATTTT	CASSRDSVSNQPQHF
-	many	TRBV7-6	TRBJ2-7	TGTGCCAGCAGCTTATTAGCAAGGTTCGACTACGAGCAGTACTTC	CASSLLARFDYEQYF
TRBD1	few	TRBV27	TRBJ2-2	TGTGCCAGCAGTTCCGGACAGGGGGCTAACGGGGAGCTGTTTTTT	CASSSGQGANGELFF
-	few	TRBV19	TRBJ1-1	TGTGCCAGTAGTATCTCAACAGGACCCGAAGCTTTCTTT	CASSISTGPEAFF
-	few	TRBV27	TRBJ2-2	TGTGCCAGCAGTTTATCGGCCGGTAACACCGGGGAGCTGTTTTTT	CASSLSAGNTGELFF
-	-	TRBV7-6	TRBJ2-3	TGTGCCAGCAGCTTAGTCCCCCGCCAGGATACGCAGTATTTT	CASSLVPRQDTQYF
TRBD1	few	TRBV12-3/TRBV12-4	TRBJ1-2	TGTGCCAGCATTTCGGACAGGGGGCCTGGCTACACCTTC	CASISDRGPGYTF
TRBD2	-	TRBV6-1	TRBJ2-2	TGTGCCAGCAGTTTACTAGCGGGGGGGCCCACCGGGGAGCTGTTTTTT	CASSLLAGGPTGELFF
TRBD1	many	TRBV7-9	TRBJ1-2	TGTGCCAGCAGCCCAGGACAGGGCCCTAACTATGGCTACACCTTC	CASSPGQGPNYGYTF
TRBD1	-	TRBV27	TRBJ2-3	TGTGCCAGCAGTTCCGGACAGGCGATCACAGATACGCAGTATTTT	CASSSGQAITDTQYF
TRBD2	-	TRBV6-5	TRBJ2-1	TGTGCCAGCAGTTTACCGACTAGCGGGGGGCCGCGAAACAATGAGCAGTTCTTC	CASSLPTSGGPRNNEQFF
TRBD2	few	TRBV6-2/TRBV6-3	TRBJ2-5	TGTGCCAGCGGCGACCGGGACTATCACCAAGAGACCCAGTACTTC	CASGDRDYHQETQYF
TRBD2	-	TRBV12-3/TRBV12-4	TRBJ2-1	TGTGCCAGCAGCCCGCCGGGACTAGCGGCCCACAATGAGCAGTTCTTC	CASSPPGLAAHNEQFF
-	-	TRBV14	TRBJ1-2	TGTGCCAGCAGCTCAAGCCGGACAGTCGGCTACACCTTC	CASSSSRTVGYTF
-	few	TRBV2	TRBJ2-5	TGTGCCAGCAGTGAGGTCGCTCTGTGGGAGACCCAGTACTTC	CASSEVALWETQYF
TRBD1	-	TRBV7-6	TRBJ2-5	TGTGCCAGCAGCCCTGGTCCAGGGGGCCAAGAGACCCAGTACTTC	CASSPGPGGQETQYF
-	-	TRBV7-9	TRBJ2-1	TGTGCCAGCAGCTCGTTACCCAACGACTTTTCTCGGTTCTTC	CASSSLPNDFSRFF
-	few	TRBV7-9	TRBJ1-1	TGTGCCAGCACCGCCAACCCGGGGCGGAACACTGAAGCTTTCTTT	CASTANPGRNTEAFF
-	-	TRBV7-6	TRBJ2-1	TGTGCCAGCAGCTTAAGGGGAAAGACAGGTTTTAATGAGCAGTTCTTC	CASSLRGKTGFNEQFF
TRBD1	-	TRBV2	TRBJ1-2	TGTGCCAGCGGCCGAAGGGACAGGGATGGCTACACCTTC	CASGRRDRDGYTF
TRBD1	-	TRBV27	TRBJ2-1	TGTGCCAGCAGTTTACAGACAGGGCATAGCAATGAGCAGTTCTTC	CASSLQTGHSNEQFF
-	-	TRBV7-8	TRBJ1-3	TGTGCCAGCAGCCCCGCCTCGGGGGGCGGTGGAAACACCATATATTTT	CASSPASGGGGNTIYF
TRBD1	-	TRBV12-3/TRBV12-4	TRBJ1-2	TGTGCCAGCAGTTTATACAGGGGATATGGCTACACCTTC	CASSLYRGYGYTF
-	-	TRBV12-3/TRBV12-4	TRBJ2-2	TGTGCCAGCAGTTGGGCCCCCGAATTGAACACCGGGGAGCTGTTTTTT	CASSWAPELNTGELFF
-	-	TRBV19	TRBJ1-1	TGTGCCAGTACGGCCACACCAACCGAAGCTTTCTTT	CASTATPTEAFF
-	once	TRBV7-9	TRBJ2-3	TGTGCCAGCAGCTTTGACTCCAGCACAGATACGCAGTATTTT	CASSFDSSTDTQYF
-	-	TRBV19	TRBJ1-5	TGTGCCAGTACCCTCGGAGGGGGAATCAATCAGCCCCAGCATTTT	CASTLGGGINQPQHF
TRBD1	-	TRBV20-1	TRBJ2-5	TGCAGTGCTAGTTCGACAGGGGCCGCGGAGACCCAGTACTTC	CSASSTGAAETQYF
TRBD2	many	TRBV7-8	TRBJ2-1	TGTGCCAGCAGCTTGCCCCTAGCGGGTGGGGGAGGTGAGCAGTTCTTC	CASSLPLAGGGGEQFF
TRBD1	many	TRBV7-2	TRBJ1-2	TGTGCCAGCAGCCCCGACAGGGGGCGCCATGGCTACACCTTC	CASSPDRGRHGYTF
-	-	TRBV5-4	TRBJ2-5	TGTGCCAGCAGCTTCGGCCTACAGATCCAAGAGACCCAGTACTTC	CASSFGLQIQETQYF
-	-	TRBV28	TRBJ2-1	TGTGCCAGCATCTTAGAAGGGAACAATGAGCAGTTCTTC	CASILEGNNEQFF
-	few	TRBV12-3/TRBV12-4	TRBJ2-5	TGTGCCAGCAGTTTGAGCGGCATAACAGCCCATCAAGAGACCCAGTACTTC	CASSLSGITAHQETQYF
-	-	TRBV6-6	TRBJ1-1	TGTGCCAGCAGTTACGGGTTAGGGGGTTGGACTGAAGCTTTCTTT	CASSYGLGGWTEAFF